These T cell receptor beta chains were read from a single sample in a study of shared clonotypes between healthy human individuals. Profiling relied on immunoSEQ multiplex PCR, and the TCRdb table lists in-frame clones only, not all of them. The sample carries millions of clones, 93% recorded once. The specimen sequenced was naive CD8+ T cells from PBMCs. These TCRs come from a man younger than 30 in good health. Some clones in this sample may be carry-over from other donors' samples. Both conserved end residues are part of each CDR3. A D gene is named only where the DNA matches it firmly. Clone size is shown for a subset of rows, as once, few, many or a class of expanded clone.

j_call	d_call	clone_size	v_call	cdr3_nt	cdr3_aa
TRBJ2-3	TRBD1	NA	TRBV15	TGTGCCACCAGCAGCAGGACAGGGCCAGATACGCAGTATTTT	CATSSRTGPDTQYF
TRBJ2-2	NA	NA	TRBV27	TGTGCCATCAGAGCAGGGAACTCCGGGGAGCTGTTTTTT	CAIRAGNSGELFF
TRBJ2-1	TRBD2	NA	TRBV27	TGTGCCAGCATCGGTAGCGGGAGTTCCTACAATGAGCAGTTCTTC	CASIGSGSSYNEQFF
TRBJ2-1	NA	NA	TRBV7-9	TGTGCCAGCAGCCCCCGAGTTTCGGGAATGTACAATGAGCAGTTCTTC	CASSPRVSGMYNEQFF
TRBJ2-3	NA	NA	TRBV27	TGTGCCAGCAGTTTATTGGGGCCCACAGATACGCAGTATTTT	CASSLLGPTDTQYF
TRBJ2-1	NA	NA	TRBV6-1	TGTGCCAGCAGTGAGGCAGTAGGTTACAATGAGCAGTTCTTC	CASSEAVGYNEQFF
TRBJ2-1	NA	NA	TRBV7-2	TGTGCCAGCAGCTTAGAGGCAGGGGTCCCCTACAATGAGCAGTTCTTC	CASSLEAGVPYNEQFF
TRBJ2-7	TRBD1	NA	TRBV7-8	TGTGCCAGCAGCTTATCGGGGACAGGGACCCACGAGCAGTACTTC	CASSLSGTGTHEQYF
TRBJ2-7	NA	NA	TRBV5-8	TGTGCCAGCAGCTCCAAAGGGGACCCCCGATACGAGCAGTACTTC	CASSSKGDPRYEQYF
TRBJ2-7	TRBD1	NA	TRBV14	TGTGCCAGCAGCCAAGGACAGGGCCCCTACGAGCAGTACTTC	CASSQGQGPYEQYF
TRBJ2-7	NA	NA	TRBV7-8	TGTGCCAGCAGCCTAAGAGGCACCTACGAGCAGTACTTC	CASSLRGTYEQYF
TRBJ2-7	TRBD1	once	TRBV6-5	TGTGCCAGCAGTTTCCTGGGACAGGGCTACGAGCAGTACTTC	CASSFLGQGYEQYF
TRBJ2-3	TRBD2	NA	TRBV4-2	TGTGCCAGCAGCCAGGGGGATGGACTAGCGGGAGGCCGGGATACGCAGTATTTT	CASSQGDGLAGGRDTQYF
TRBJ2-3	TRBD2	NA	TRBV5-4	TGTGCCAGCAGCTCCCGGACTAGCGGGCTGGGGACAGATACGCAGTATTTT	CASSSRTSGLGTDTQYF
TRBJ2-7	NA	NA	TRBV7-3	TGTGCCAGCAGCTCAACGGTGGGGAACGAGCAGTACTTC	CASSSTVGNEQYF
TRBJ2-2	TRBD1	NA	TRBV28	TGTGCCAGCAGTCCTACAGGGGGCTTGGGCACCGGGGAGCTGTTTTTT	CASSPTGGLGTGELFF
TRBJ2-7	TRBD2	NA	TRBV27	TGTGCCAGCAGTTCCTCGGGGGGAGCCTTCAACGAGCAGTACTTC	CASSSSGGAFNEQYF
TRBJ1-4	TRBD1	NA	TRBV6-5	TGTGCCACATCAGACAGGGGTAATGAAAAACTGTTTTTT	CATSDRGNEKLFF
TRBJ2-7	NA	NA	TRBV7-9	TGTGCCAGCAGCTCCGGGAGTACCTACGAGCAGTACTTC	CASSSGSTYEQYF
TRBJ2-7	NA	NA	TRBV29-1	TGCAGCGTTGAAGACCCAGGGGACTACGAGCAGTACTTC	CSVEDPGDYEQYF
TRBJ2-7	NA	NA	TRBV9	TGTGCCAGCAGCGAGCCCCGATTAGCCCCGGCGCGGGGCGAGTATGGGAGTTGGTACGAGCAGTACTTC	CASSEPRLAPARGEYGSWYEQYF
TRBJ2-2	TRBD1	NA	TRBV7-9	TGTGCCAGCAGCCCGGGACAGGCCCTACACGGGGAGCTGTTTTTT	CASSPGQALHGELFF
TRBJ1-5	NA	NA	TRBV19	TGTGCCAGTAGCCCCGGGACAATCAGCAATCAGCCCCAGCATTTT	CASSPGTISNQPQHF
TRBJ2-5	NA	NA	TRBV7-9	TGTGCCAGCAGCTTAGGGCCCGGTGCACAGGAGACCCAGTACTTC	CASSLGPGAQETQYF
TRBJ2-2	NA	NA	TRBV18	TGTGCCAGCTCACCGGGATCCGGGGAGCTGTTTTTT	CASSPGSGELFF
TRBJ2-2	TRBD1	NA	TRBV5-4	TGTGCCAGCAGCGAGTCGGACAGGGGGCATACCGGGGAGCTGTTTTTT	CASSESDRGHTGELFF
TRBJ1-6	NA	NA	TRBV30	TGTGCCTGGATGGCGGACAGCTTGTTTCAACCCCTCCACTTT	CAWMADSLFQPLHF
TRBJ1-6	NA	NA	TRBV7-9	TGTGCCAGCAGTGGGGAGTGGATCTCCCTCCACTTT	CASSGEWISLHF
TRBJ2-1	TRBD2	NA	TRBV28	TGTGCCAGCAGTGCTCCCCCGGGGACTACACCCTACAATGAGCAGTTCTTC	CASSAPPGTTPYNEQFF
TRBJ2-7	NA	NA	TRBV27	TGTGCCAGCAGTTACAGTAGCTCCTACGAGCAGTACTTC	CASSYSSSYEQYF
TRBJ1-1	NA	few	TRBV28	TGTGCCAGCAGTTCTAACGGCGCTGAAGCTTTCTTT	CASSSNGAEAFF
TRBJ2-1	NA	NA	TRBV7-9	TGTGCCAGCAGCTTAGCCCAGAGTACTGAGCAGTTCTTC	CASSLAQSTEQFF
TRBJ2-1	NA	NA	TRBV30	TGTGCCTGGAGTGAGACCCGCTCCTACAATGAGCAGTTCTTC	CAWSETRSYNEQFF
TRBJ2-7	NA	NA	TRBV30	TGTGCCTGGAGTGTCCTAAGACAGGCCAGCTACGAGCAGTACTTC	CAWSVLRQASYEQYF
TRBJ2-1	NA	NA	TRBV11-2	TGTGCCAGCAGCCTAGCCTCAGGGATTGTGGATGAGCAGTTCTTC	CASSLASGIVDEQFF
TRBJ2-7	TRBD2	NA	TRBV30	TGTGCCTGGGCGACTAGCCACGAGCAGTACTTC	CAWATSHEQYF
TRBJ2-2	NA	NA	TRBV30	TGTGCCTGGGGGACACATAGCTGGGAGCTGTTTTTT	CAWGTHSWELFF
TRBJ1-2	NA	NA	TRBV27	TGTGCCAGCAGTGCCCTCCCCAGGGGAGTCGATGGCTACACCTTC	CASSALPRGVDGYTF
TRBJ1-1	NA	NA	TRBV11-2	TGTGCCAGCAGCTTTGGTCCAGGGACGGGGGTCGCTGAAGCTTTCTTT	CASSFGPGTGVAEAFF
TRBJ2-3	NA	NA	TRBV28	TGTGCCAGCAGTCAACTCACAGATACGCAGTATTTT	CASSQLTDTQYF
TRBJ2-7	TRBD2	NA	TRBV11-2	TGTGCCAGCAGCTCGGAGCGGGACTACGAGCAGTACTTC	CASSSERDYEQYF
TRBJ2-2	NA	NA	TRBV9	TGTGCCAGCAGCCGTACACAGGGGAGGGGCACCGGGGAGCTGTTTTTT	CASSRTQGRGTGELFF
TRBJ1-1	NA	NA	TRBV7-3	TGTGCCAGCAGCTTAACGTTAGGGGGGAACACTGAAGCTTTCTTT	CASSLTLGGNTEAFF
TRBJ1-2	TRBD1	NA	TRBV29-1	TGCAGCGTGCCGGACAGGGGGTTCCTTGGCTACACCTTC	CSVPDRGFLGYTF
TRBJ2-7	TRBD2	NA	TRBV5-4	TGTGCCAGCAGCCCCGGACTAGCGGGACTCGAGCAGTACTTC	CASSPGLAGLEQYF
TRBJ2-7	TRBD2	NA	TRBV7-3	TGTGCCAGCAGCTCACAACAAAGACTAGCGGGAGTGCGTGAGCAGTACTTC	CASSSQQRLAGVREQYF
TRBJ2-1	TRBD2	once	TRBV25-1	TGTGCCAGCCTCCCCAGGACTAGCGCCTACAATGAGCAGTTCTTC	CASLPRTSAYNEQFF
TRBJ2-7	NA	NA	TRBV6-5	TGTGCCAGCAGTTACTCGCGGGGAGAGCAGTACTTC	CASSYSRGEQYF
TRBJ1-2	TRBD1	NA	TRBV7-9	TGTGCCAGCAGCCTGGGGACAGGGGTCTATGGCTACACCTTC	CASSLGTGVYGYTF
TRBJ1-2	NA	NA	TRBV5-1	TGCGCCAGCAGCTGGACTCCCGGGGAAGAGGACTATGGCTACACCTTC	CASSWTPGEEDYGYTF
TRBJ1-2	NA	NA	TRBV4-2	TGTGCCAGCAGCCAAGATTTGGGACTCAACTATGGCTACACCTTC	CASSQDLGLNYGYTF
TRBJ1-2	NA	NA	TRBV7-9	TGTGCCAGCAGCCCCCCGGTATACGCTAACTATGGCTACACCTTC	CASSPPVYANYGYTF
TRBJ1-2	NA	NA	TRBV9	TGTGCCAGCAGCGTATTTGGGGGCGCTAACTATGGCTACACCTTC	CASSVFGGANYGYTF
TRBJ2-7	NA	NA	TRBV27	TGTGCCAGCAGTTTATTGGGGGGATCAGCTTACGAGCAGTACTTC	CASSLLGGSAYEQYF
TRBJ1-1	NA	NA	TRBV6-1	TGTGCCAGCGCGCTTGGGGGTCGGACTGAAGCTTTCTTT	CASALGGRTEAFF
TRBJ1-1	NA	NA	TRBV27	TGTGCCAGCAGTCCCTCCGTAGGGGACCTGAACACTGAAGCTTTCTTT	CASSPSVGDLNTEAFF
TRBJ2-5	NA	NA	TRBV15	TGTGCCACCAGCAGAGATGGAGAGACCCAGTACTTC	CATSRDGETQYF
TRBJ2-1	NA	NA	TRBV27	TGTGCCAGCAGTTTAAGGGGGACGGATTACAATGAGCAGTTCTTC	CASSLRGTDYNEQFF
TRBJ2-7	TRBD2	NA	TRBV7-9	TGTGCCAGCAGCTCCTTTCCAGGAACGGCGGGAGACTACGAGCAGTACTTC	CASSSFPGTAGDYEQYF
TRBJ2-7	NA	NA	TRBV10-1	TGCGCCAGGGGCTCCCGGGACTACGAGCAGTACTTC	CARGSRDYEQYF